This T cell receptor (beta chain) came from a study of cytomegalovirus exposure and HLA in healthy donors. CDR3 size: 12 residues. Germline V gives CDR1 SQVTM, CDR2 ANQGSEA. The V and J ends lost 6 bases and 4 bases respectively, with 12 bases between them. Regarding this clone: Its antigen is currently unknown.

These donors counted as nominally healthy when sampled, but unrecorded immune exposures were likely. Notes on the study in general: In an earlier analysis, most TCR beta V segments were productive about 90% or about 30% of the time. Some V segments (TRBV6-2 and TRBV6-3 among them) were excluded as indistinguishable. In vitro data verified a few CMV-associated chains as specific for CMV antigens.

13 Jbeta primers and 60 Vbeta primers were used for the PCR. Profiling relied on immunoSEQ multiplex PCR, and the TCRdb table lists in-frame clones only, not all of them. The sample has some 190,000 clones; less than 85% are singletons. Sequencing was carried out using PBMCs. The TCR originated in a boy aged 2 to 10 in good health and CMV-seronegative. The genes are TRBV29-1 and TRBJ1-1; D remains unclear. Here the CDR3 DNA reads TGCAGCGTGTCTGACCCGGGCACTGAAGCTTTCTTT. This gives the protein CSVSDPGTEAFF.